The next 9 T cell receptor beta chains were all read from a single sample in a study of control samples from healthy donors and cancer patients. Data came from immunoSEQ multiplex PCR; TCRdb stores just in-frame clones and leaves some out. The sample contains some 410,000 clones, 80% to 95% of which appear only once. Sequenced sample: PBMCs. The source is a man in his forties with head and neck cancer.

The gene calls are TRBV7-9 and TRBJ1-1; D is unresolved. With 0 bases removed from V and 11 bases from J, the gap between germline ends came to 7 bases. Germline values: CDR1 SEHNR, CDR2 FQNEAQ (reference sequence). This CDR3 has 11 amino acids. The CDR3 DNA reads TGTGCCAGCAGCTTAGCAGGGATCGCTTTCTTT. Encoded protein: CASSLAGIAFF.

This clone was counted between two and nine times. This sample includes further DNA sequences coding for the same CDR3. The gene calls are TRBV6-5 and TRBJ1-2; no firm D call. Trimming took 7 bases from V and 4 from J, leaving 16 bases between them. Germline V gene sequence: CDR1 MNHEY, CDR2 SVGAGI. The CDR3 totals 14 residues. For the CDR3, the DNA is TGTGCCAGCACCTCGGTTGGTTTCGGCTATGGCTACACCTTC. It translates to CASTSVGFGYGYTF.

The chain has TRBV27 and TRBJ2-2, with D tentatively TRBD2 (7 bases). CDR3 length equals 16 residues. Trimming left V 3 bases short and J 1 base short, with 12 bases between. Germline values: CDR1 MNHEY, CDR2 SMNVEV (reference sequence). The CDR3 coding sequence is TGTGCCAGCAGTTTGTCCGGGGGGCTGAACACCGGGGAGCTGTTTTTT. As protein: CASSLSGGLNTGELFF.

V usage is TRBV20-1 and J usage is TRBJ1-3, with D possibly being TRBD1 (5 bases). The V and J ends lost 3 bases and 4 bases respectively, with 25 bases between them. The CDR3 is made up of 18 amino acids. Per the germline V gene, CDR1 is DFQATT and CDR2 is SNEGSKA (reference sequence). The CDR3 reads CSASEGLAGGRSGNTIYF. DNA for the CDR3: TGCAGTGCTAGTGAGGGGCTGGCCGGGGGACGGAGCGGAAACACCATATATTTT.

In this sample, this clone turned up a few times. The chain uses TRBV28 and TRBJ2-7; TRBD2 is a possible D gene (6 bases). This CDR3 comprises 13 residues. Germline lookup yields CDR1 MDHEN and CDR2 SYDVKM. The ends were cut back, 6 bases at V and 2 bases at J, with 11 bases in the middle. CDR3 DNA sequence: TGTGCCAGCAGAACGGGGGTTACCTACGAGCAGTACTTC. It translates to CASRTGVTYEQYF.

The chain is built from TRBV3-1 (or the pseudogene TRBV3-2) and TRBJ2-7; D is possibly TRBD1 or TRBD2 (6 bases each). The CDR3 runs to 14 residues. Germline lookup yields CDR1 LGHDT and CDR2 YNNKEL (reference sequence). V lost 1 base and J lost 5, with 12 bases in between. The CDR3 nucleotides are TGTGCCAGCAGCCAAGTATCCGGGGGCAACGAGCAGTACTTC. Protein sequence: CASSQVSGGNEQYF.

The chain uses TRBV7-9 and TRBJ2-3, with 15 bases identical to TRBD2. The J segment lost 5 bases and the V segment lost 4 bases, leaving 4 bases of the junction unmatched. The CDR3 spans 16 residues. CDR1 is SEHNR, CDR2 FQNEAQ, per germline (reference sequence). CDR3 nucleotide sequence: TGTGCCAGCAGCTGGACTAGCGGGGGGGCAAGAGATACGCAGTATTTT. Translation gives CASSWTSGGARDTQYF.

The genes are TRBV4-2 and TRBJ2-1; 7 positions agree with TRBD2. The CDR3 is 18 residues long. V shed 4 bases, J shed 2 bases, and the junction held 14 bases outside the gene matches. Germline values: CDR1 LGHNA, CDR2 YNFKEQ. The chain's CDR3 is CASSPRPGGSHAYNEQFF. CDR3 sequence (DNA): TGTGCCAGCAGCCCCCGCCCGGGAGGCAGTCACGCCTACAATGAGCAGTTCTTC.

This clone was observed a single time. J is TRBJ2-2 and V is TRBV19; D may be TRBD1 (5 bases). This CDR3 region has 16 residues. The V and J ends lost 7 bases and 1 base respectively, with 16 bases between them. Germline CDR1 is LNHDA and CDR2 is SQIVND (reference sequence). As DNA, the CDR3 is TGTGCCAGTACCCCCCGAGCAACAGGGAACACCGGGGAGCTGTTTTTT. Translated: CASTPRATGNTGELFF.